This record looks at one T cell receptor beta chain sequence and its context. Original methodology: Nucleated cell counts were estimated from reference gene primer amplification. TCRdb's table, derived via immunoSEQ multiplex PCR, lists solely in-frame clones and lacks some. That table supplies the V and J calls and clone size; D and trimming were determined from the DNA. The sample lists about 49,000 clones, approximately 80% occurring once. The data were obtained in a study of blood T cell repertoires in COVID-19. Study background: Acute-phase and convalescent COVID-19 samples originated in the United States, Italy and Spain. PBMCs, B-cell-depleted T cells, or T cells were the source of the cDNA or gDNA that made up the material.

The sequenced sample consisted of peripheral blood. The clonotype comes from a woman aged 55 to 70 with acute or convalescent COVID-19.

DNA of the CDR3: TGTGCCACCAGCAGAGAACTAGCGGGTACCGGGGAGCTGTTTTTT. Protein product: CATSRELAGTGELFF. This chain uses TRBV15 with TRBJ2-2; 9 nucleotides agree with TRBD2. V was pared by 0 bases and J by 5 bases, with 1 base of the junction left unmatched. From germline, CDR1 is LNHNV and CDR2 YYDKDF (reference sequence). The CDR3 contains 15 residues.